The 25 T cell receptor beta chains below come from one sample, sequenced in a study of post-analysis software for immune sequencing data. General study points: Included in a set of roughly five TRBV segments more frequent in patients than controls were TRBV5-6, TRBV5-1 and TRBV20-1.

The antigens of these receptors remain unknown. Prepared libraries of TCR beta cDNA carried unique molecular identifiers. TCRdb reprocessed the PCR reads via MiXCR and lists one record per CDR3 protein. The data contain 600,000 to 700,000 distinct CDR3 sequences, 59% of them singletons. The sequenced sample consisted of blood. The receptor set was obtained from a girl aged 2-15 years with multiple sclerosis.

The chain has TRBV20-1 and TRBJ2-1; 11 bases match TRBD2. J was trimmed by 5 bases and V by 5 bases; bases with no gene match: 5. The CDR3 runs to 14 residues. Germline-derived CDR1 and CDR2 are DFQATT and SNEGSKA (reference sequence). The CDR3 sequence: CSAPGLAAHNEQFF. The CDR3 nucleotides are TGCAGTGCTCCGGGACTAGCGGCCCACAATGAGCAGTTCTTC.

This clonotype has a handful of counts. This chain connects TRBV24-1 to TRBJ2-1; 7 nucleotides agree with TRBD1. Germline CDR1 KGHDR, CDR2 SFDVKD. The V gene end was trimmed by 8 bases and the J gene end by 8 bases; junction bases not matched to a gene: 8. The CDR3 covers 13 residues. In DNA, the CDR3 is TGTGCCACCACGCGGACAGGCGGCCATGAGCAGTTCTTC. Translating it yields CATTRTGGHEQFF.

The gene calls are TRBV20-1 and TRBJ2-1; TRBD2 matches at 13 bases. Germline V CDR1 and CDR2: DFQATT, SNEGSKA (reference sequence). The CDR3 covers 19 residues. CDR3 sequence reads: CSLTRTGLAGLRSYNEQFF. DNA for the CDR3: TGCAGCCTGACCCGGACGGGACTAGCGGGACTCCGCTCCTACAATGAGCAGTTCTTC.

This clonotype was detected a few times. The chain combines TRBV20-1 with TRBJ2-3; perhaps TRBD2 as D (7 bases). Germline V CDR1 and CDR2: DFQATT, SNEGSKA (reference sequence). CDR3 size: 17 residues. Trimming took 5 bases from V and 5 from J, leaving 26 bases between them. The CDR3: CSAPSRTAGLGIDTQYF. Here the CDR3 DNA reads TGCAGTGCTCCCTCCCGGACAGCGGGGTTGGGAATAGATACGCAGTATTTT.

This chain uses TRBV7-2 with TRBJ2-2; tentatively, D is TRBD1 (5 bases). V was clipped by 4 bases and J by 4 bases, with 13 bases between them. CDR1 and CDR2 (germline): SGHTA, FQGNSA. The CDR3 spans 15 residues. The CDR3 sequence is CASSSMTVSTGELFF. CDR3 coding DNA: TGTGCCAGCAGCTCTATGACAGTTTCCACCGGGGAGCTGTTTTTT.

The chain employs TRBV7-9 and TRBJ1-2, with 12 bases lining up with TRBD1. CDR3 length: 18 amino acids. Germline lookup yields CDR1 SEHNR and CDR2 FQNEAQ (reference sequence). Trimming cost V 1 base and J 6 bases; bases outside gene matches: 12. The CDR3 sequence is CASSLGAGSGQGANGYTF. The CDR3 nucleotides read TGTGCCAGCAGCTTAGGAGCAGGATCGGGACAGGGGGCAAATGGCTACACCTTC.

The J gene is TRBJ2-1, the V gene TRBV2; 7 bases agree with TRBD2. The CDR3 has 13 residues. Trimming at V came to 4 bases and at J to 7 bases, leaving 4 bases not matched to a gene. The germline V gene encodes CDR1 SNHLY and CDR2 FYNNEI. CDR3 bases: TGTGCCAGCAGTGGACTAGCACGGAATGAGCAGTTCTTC. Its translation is CASSGLARNEQFF.

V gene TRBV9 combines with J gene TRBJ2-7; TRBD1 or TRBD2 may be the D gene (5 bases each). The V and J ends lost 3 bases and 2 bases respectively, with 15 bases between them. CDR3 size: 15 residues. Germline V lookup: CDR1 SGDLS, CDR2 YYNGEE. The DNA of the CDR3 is TGTGCCAGCAGCGGAGACGGGACGGTACCCTACGAGCAGTACTTC. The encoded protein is CASSGDGTVPYEQYF.

The CDR3 coding sequence is TGTGCCAGCAGCCAAGGGACTGGTTCGAGCACAGATACGCAGTATTTT. As protein: CASSQGTGSSTDTQYF. The V call is TRBV7-2, the J call TRBJ2-3, with a weak D call TRBD2 (6 bases). From germline, CDR1 is SGHTA and CDR2 FQGNSA. The CDR3 totals 16 residues. Trimming removed 5 bases at V and 0 bases at J, with 15 bases between.

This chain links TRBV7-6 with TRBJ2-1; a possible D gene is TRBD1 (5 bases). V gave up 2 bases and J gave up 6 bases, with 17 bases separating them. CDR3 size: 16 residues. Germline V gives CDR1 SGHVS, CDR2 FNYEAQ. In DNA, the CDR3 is TGTGCCAGCAGCTTAATTGGTACAGGAGTAGGCAATGAGCAGTTCTTC. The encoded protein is CASSLIGTGVGNEQFF.

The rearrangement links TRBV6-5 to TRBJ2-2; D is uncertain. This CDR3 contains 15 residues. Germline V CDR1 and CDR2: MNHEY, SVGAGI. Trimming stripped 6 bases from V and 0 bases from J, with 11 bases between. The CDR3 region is CASRGFLPNTGELFF. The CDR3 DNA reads TGTGCCAGCAGGGGCTTTCTTCCGAACACCGGGGAGCTGTTTTTT.

The CDR3 sequence is CASSFPRGGYTF. In DNA form, the CDR3 reads TGTGCCAGCAGCTTTCCGAGGGGCGGCTACACCTTC. The rearrangement uses TRBV7-3 and TRBJ1-2, with D maybe TRBD1 (5 bases). CDR1 SGHTA and CDR2 FQGTGA come from the germline V gene. This CDR3 region has 12 residues. The ends were cut back, 3 bases at V and 8 bases at J, with 10 bases in the middle.

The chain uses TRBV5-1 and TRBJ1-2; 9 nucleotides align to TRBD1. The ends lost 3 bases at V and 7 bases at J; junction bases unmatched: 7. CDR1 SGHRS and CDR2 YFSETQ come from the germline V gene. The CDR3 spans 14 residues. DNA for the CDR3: TGCGCCAGCAGCTCAACAGGGGGCGCGTCTGGCTACACCTTC. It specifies CASSSTGGASGYTF.

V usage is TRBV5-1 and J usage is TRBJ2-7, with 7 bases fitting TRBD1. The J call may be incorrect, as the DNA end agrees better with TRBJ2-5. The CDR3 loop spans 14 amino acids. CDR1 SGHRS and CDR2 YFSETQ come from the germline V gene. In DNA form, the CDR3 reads TGCGCCAGCAGCCCTTCACAGGGGTCAGAGACCCAGTACTTC. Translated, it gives CASSPSQGSETQYF.

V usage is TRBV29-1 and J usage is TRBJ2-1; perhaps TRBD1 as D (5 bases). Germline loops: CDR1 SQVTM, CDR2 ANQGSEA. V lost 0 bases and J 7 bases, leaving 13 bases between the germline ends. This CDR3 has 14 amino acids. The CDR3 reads CSVEDRLDKNEQFF. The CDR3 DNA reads TGCAGCGTTGAAGATCGCCTGGACAAGAATGAGCAGTTCTTC.

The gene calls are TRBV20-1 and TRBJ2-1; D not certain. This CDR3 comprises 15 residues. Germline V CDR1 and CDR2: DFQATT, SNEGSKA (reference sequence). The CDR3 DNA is TGCAGCCACATTCCCGACTCCGTCGCAAACAATGAGCAGTTCTTC. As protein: CSHIPDSVANNEQFF.

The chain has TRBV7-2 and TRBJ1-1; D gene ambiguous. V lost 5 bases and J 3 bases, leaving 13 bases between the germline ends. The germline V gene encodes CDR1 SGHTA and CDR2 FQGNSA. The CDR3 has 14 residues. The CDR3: CASSIQSMDTEAFF. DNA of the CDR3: TGTGCCAGCAGCATACAGTCGATGGACACTGAAGCTTTCTTT.

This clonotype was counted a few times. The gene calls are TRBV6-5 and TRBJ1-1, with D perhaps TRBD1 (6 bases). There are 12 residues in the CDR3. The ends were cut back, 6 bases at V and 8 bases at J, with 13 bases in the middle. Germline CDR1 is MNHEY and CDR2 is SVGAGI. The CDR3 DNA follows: TGTGCCAGCAGCCCAGGGACATCGGAAGCTTTCTTT. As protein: CASSPGTSEAFF.

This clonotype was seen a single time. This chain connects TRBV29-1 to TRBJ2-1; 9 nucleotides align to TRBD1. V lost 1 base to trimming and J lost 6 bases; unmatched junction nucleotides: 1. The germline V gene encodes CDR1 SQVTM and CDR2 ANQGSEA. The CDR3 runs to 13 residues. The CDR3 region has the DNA TGCAGCGTTGAAGGGACAGGGGTCAATGAGCAGTTCTTC. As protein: CSVEGTGVNEQFF.

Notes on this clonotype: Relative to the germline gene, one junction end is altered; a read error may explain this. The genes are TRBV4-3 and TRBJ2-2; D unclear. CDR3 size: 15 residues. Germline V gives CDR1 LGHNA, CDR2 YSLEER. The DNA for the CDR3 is TGCGCCGGCAGCCAGGACCAGTATTTGGCCGGGGAGCTGTTTTTT. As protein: CAGSQDQYLAGELFF.

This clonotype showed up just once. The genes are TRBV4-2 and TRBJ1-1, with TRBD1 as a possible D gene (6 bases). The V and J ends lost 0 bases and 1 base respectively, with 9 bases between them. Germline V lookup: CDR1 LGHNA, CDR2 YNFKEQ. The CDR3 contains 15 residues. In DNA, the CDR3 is TGTGCCAGCAGCCAAGATCTCAGGGGGAACACTGAAGCTTTCTTT. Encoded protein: CASSQDLRGNTEAFF.

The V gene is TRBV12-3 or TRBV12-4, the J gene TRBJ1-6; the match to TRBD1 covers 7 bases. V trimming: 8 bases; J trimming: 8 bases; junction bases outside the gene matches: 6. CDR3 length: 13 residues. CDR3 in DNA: TGTGCCAGCTCCGGGCAGGGGGATTCACCCCTCCACTTT. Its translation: CASSGQGDSPLHF.

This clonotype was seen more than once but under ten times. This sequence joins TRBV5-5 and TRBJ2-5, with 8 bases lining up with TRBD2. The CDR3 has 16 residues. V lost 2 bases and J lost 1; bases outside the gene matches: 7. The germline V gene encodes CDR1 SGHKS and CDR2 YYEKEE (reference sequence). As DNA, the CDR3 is TGTGCCAGCAGCTTCCTAGCGGGCCGCTTCCAAGAGACCCAGTACTTC. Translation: CASSFLAGRFQETQYF.

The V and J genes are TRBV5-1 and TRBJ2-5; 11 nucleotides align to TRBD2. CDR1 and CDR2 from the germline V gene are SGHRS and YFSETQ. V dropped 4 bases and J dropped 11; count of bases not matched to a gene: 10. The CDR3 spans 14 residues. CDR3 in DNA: TGCGCCAGCAGCGCACTAGCGGGAGCGTGGGAGCAGTACTTC. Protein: CASSALAGAWEQYF.

The CDR3 sequence: CASRRTGEDEQFF. In DNA, the CDR3 is TGTGCCAGCAGACGGACAGGGGAGGATGAGCAGTTCTTC. This sequence joins TRBV6-1 and TRBJ2-1; 9 positions agree with TRBD1. Germline values: CDR1 MNHNS, CDR2 SASEGT. This CDR3 has 13 amino acids. V lost 6 bases and J lost 8; bases outside the gene matches: 5.